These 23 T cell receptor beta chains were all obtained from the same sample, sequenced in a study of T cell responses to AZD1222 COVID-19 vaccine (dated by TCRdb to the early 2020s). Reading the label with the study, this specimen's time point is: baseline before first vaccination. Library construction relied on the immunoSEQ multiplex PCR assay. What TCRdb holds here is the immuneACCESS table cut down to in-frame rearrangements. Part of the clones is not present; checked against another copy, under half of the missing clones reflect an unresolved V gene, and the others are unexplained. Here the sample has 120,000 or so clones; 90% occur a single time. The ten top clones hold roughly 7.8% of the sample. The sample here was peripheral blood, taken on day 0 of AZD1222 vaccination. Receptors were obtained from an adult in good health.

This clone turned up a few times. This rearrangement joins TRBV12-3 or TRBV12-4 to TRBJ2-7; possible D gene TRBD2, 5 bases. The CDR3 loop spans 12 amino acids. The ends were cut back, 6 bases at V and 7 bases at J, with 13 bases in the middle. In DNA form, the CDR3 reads TGTGCCAGCAGCCCGCGGGTTGGAGAGCAGTACTTC. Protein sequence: CASSPRVGEQYF.

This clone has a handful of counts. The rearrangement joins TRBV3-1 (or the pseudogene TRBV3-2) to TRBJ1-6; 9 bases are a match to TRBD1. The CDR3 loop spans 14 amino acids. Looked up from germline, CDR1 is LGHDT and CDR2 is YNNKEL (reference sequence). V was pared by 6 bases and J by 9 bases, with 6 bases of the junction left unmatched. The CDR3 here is CASSPGQGISPLHF. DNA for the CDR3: TGTGCCAGCAGTCCCGGACAGGGGATTTCACCCCTCCACTTT.

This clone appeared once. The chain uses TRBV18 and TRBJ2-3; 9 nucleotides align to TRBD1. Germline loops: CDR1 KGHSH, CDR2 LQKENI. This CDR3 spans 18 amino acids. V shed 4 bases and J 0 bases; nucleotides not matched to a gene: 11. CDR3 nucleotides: TGTGCCAGCTCACTCTCCCAGACAGGGGGTAGTAGCACAGATACGCAGTATTTT. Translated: CASSLSQTGGSSTDTQYF. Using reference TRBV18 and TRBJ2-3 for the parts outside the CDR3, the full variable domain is NAGVMQNPRHLVRRRGQEARLRCSPMKGHSHVYWYRQLPEEGLKFMVYLQKENIIDESGMPKERFSAEFPKEGPSILRIQQVVRGDSAAYFCASSLSQTGGSSTDTQYFGPGTRLTVL.

CDR3 sequence reads: CATSAGSGNTIYF. As DNA, the CDR3 is TGTGCCACCAGTGCAGGGAGTGGAAACACCATATATTTT. The chain recombines TRBV24-1 with TRBJ1-3; the D gene is possibly TRBD1 (5 bases). The CDR3 is made up of 13 amino acids. With 5 bases removed from V and 3 bases from J, the gap between germline ends came to 7 bases. From germline, CDR1 is KGHDR and CDR2 SFDVKD.

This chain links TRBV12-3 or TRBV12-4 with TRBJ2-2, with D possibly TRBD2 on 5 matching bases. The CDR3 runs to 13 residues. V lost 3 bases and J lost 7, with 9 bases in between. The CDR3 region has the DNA TGTGCCAGCAGTTTTTCGGGGAACGGGGAGCTGTTTTTT. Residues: CASSFSGNGELFF.

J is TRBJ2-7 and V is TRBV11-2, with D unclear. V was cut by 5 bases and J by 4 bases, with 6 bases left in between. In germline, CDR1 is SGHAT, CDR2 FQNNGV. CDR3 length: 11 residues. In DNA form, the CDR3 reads TGTGCCAGCAGCCCCCGGTACGAGCAGTACTTC. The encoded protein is CASSPRYEQYF.

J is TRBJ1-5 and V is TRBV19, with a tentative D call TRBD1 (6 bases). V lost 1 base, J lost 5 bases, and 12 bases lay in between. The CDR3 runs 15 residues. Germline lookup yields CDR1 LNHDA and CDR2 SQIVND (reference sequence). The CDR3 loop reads CASSIGRGRDQPQHF. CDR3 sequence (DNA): TGTGCCAGTAGTATAGGGCGGGGGCGCGATCAGCCCCAGCATTTT.

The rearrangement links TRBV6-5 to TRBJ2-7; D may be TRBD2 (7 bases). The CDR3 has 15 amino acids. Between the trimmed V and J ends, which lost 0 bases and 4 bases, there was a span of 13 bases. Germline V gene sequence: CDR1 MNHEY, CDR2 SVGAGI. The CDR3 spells CASSYSGGGRYEQYF. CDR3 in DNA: TGTGCCAGCAGTTACTCTGGGGGGGGGCGATACGAGCAGTACTTC.

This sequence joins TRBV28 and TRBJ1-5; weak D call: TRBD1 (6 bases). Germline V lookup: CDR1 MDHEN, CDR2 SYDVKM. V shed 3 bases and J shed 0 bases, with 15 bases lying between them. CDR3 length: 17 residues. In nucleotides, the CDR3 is TGTGCCAGCAGTTTCGGGGGGGGACAATATAGCAATCAGCCCCAGCATTTT. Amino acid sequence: CASSFGGGQYSNQPQHF.

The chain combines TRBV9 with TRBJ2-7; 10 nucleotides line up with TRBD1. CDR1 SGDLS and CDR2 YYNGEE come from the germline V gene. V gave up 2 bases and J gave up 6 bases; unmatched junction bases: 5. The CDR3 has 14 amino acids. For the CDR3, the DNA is TGTGCCAGCAGCGTGTCCCGGGACAGGGGCGAGCAGTACTTC. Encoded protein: CASSVSRDRGEQYF.

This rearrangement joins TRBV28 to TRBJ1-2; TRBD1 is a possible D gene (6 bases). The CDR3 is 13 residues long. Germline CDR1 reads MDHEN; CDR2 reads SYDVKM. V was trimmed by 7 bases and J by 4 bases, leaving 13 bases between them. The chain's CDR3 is CASTPEGGYGYTF. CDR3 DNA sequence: TGTGCCAGCACACCCGAGGGGGGCTATGGCTACACCTTC.

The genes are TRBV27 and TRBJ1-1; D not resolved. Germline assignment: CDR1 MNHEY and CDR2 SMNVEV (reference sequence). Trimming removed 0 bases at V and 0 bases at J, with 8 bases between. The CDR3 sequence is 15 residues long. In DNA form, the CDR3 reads TGTGCCAGCAGTTTATCACGGGTCATGAACACTGAAGCTTTCTTT. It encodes CASSLSRVMNTEAFF.

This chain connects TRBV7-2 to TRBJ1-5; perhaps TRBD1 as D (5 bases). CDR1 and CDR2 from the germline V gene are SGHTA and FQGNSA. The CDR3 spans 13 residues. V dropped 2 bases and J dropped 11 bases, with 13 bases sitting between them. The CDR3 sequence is CASSLNMDKAQHF. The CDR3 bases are TGTGCCAGCAGCTTAAATATGGACAAGGCCCAGCATTTT.

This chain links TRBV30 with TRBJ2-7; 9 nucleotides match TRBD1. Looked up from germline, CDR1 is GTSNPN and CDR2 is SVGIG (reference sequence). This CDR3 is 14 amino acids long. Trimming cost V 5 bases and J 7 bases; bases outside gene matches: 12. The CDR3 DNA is TGTGCCTGGGATCCAGGGACAGGGCCTTTTGAGCAGTACTTC. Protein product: CAWDPGTGPFEQYF.

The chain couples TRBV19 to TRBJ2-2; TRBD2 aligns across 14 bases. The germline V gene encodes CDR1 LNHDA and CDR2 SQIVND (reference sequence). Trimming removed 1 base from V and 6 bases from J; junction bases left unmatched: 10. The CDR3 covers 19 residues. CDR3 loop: CASSIARLAGGPRAGELFF. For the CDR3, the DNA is TGTGCCAGTAGTATAGCCAGACTAGCGGGAGGGCCGAGGGCCGGGGAGCTGTTTTTT.

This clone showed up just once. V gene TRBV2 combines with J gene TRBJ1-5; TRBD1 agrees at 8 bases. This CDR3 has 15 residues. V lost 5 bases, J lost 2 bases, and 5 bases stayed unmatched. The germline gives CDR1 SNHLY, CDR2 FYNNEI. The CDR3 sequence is CASSLDREGNQPQHF. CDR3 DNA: TGTGCCAGCAGTCTGGACAGGGAAGGCAATCAGCCCCAGCATTTT.

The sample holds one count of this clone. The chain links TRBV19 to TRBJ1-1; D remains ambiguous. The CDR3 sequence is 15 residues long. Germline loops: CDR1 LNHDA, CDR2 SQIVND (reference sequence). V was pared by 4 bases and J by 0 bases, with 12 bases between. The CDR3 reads CASSKRAGLNTEAFF. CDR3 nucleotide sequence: TGTGCCAGTAGTAAGCGTGCGGGTTTGAACACTGAAGCTTTCTTT.

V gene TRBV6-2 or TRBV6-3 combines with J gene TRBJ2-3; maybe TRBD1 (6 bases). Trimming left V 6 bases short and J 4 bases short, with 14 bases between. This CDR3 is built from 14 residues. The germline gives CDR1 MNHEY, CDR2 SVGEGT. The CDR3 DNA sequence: TGTGCCAGCAGCCCCACAGGGAGCCCAGATACGCAGTATTTT. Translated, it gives CASSPTGSPDTQYF.

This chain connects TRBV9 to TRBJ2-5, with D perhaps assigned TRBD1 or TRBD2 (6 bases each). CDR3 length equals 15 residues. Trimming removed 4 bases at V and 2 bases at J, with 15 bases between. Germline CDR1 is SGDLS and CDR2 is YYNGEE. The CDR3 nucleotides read TGTGCCAGCAGCTCCTACGGGGGCCGTCAAGAGACCCAGTACTTC. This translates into CASSSYGGRQETQYF.

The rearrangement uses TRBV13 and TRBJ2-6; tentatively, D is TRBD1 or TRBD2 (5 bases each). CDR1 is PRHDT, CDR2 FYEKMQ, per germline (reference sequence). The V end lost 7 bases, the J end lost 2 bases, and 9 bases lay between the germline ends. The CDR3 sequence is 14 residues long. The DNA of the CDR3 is TGTGCCAGCAATGGGGGTGCTGGGGCCAACGTCCTGACTTTC. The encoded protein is CASNGGAGANVLTF.

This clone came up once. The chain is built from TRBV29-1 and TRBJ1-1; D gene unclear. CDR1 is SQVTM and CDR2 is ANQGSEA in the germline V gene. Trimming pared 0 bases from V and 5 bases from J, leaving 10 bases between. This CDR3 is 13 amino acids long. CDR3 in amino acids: CSVEDYGETEAFF. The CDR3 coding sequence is TGCAGCGTTGAAGATTACGGCGAAACTGAAGCTTTCTTT.

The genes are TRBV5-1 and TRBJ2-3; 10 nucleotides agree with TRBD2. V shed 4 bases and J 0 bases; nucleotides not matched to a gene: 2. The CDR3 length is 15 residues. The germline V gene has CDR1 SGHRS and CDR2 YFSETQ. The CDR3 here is CASSQLAGSTDTQYF. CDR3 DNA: TGCGCCAGCAGCCAACTAGCGGGGAGCACAGATACGCAGTATTTT.

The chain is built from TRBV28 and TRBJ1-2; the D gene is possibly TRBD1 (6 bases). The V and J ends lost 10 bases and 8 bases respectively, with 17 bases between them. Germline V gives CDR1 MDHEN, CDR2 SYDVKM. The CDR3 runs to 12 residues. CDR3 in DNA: TGTGCCACCACCTCAACAGGGTACGGCTACACCTTC. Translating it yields CATTSTGYGYTF.